The rows below give T cell receptor beta chains drawn from one sample of a study of shared clonotypes between healthy human individuals. Some clones are missing from TCRdb's copy, which holds only in-frame ones; the method was immunoSEQ multiplex PCR. The sample yields 2.3 million or so clones, more than 85% seen once. Sequencing input: naive CD4+ T cells from PBMCs. These TCRs come from a young man in good health. Some clones in this sample may be carry-over from other donors' samples. The CDR3 runs from the conserved cysteine through the conserved F or W. The order of the fields is J gene, V gene, D gene, clone size, CDR3 DNA, CDR3 protein. A D gene is named only where the DNA matches it firmly. Clone size is given for some rows only: seen once, a few or many times, or a class if the clone is expanded.

J: TRBJ2-5
V: TRBV5-6
D: NA
size: NA
DNA: TGTGCCAGCAGCGTGCAGGGTGGAGGTTGGGAGACCCAGTACTTC
CDR3: CASSVQGGGWETQYF

J: TRBJ2-3
V: TRBV7-2
D: NA
size: NA
DNA: TGTGCCAGCAGCTTAGCGGGATACACAGATACGCAGTATTTT
CDR3: CASSLAGYTDTQYF

J: TRBJ2-1
V: TRBV6-5
D: TRBD2
size: NA
DNA: TGTGCCGCCAGAGCGGGAGGGCCGAAGGAGCAGTTCTTC
CDR3: CAARAGGPKEQFF

J: TRBJ2-7
V: TRBV28
D: TRBD2
size: NA
DNA: TGTGCCAGCAGAATCACTAGCGGCTACGAGCAGTACTTC
CDR3: CASRITSGYEQYF

J: TRBJ2-1
V: TRBV7-8
D: NA
size: NA
DNA: TGTGCCAGCACCACCGGGGCGTCGGTCTACAATGAGCAGTTCTTC
CDR3: CASTTGASVYNEQFF

J: TRBJ2-4
V: TRBV5-3
D: NA
size: NA
DNA: TGTGCCAGAAGCTTGCCACCCGATCCCATTCAGTACTTC
CDR3: CARSLPPDPIQYF

J: TRBJ1-6
V: TRBV6-1
D: NA
size: once
DNA: TGTGCCAGCAGTGTCGGCTCCTATAATTCACCCCTCCACTTT
CDR3: CASSVGSYNSPLHF

J: TRBJ1-2
V: TRBV5-4
D: NA
size: NA
DNA: TGTGCCAGCAGCTTGGCCATATTGCAGGGCGGTGGCTACACCTTC
CDR3: CASSLAILQGGGYTF

J: TRBJ1-5
V: TRBV29-1
D: NA
size: NA
DNA: TGCAGCGTTGGGAGTGGGCTAAATCAGCCCCAGCATTTT
CDR3: CSVGSGLNQPQHF

J: TRBJ1-1
V: TRBV5-6
D: NA
size: NA
DNA: TGTGCCAGCACCCCCGGCGGGGTGAACACTGAAGCTTTCTTT
CDR3: CASTPGGVNTEAFF

J: TRBJ1-4
V: TRBV4-1
D: NA
size: NA
DNA: TGCGCCAGCAGCCAAGATTCGGGGCAGGAAGAATATAATGAAAAACTGTTTTTT
CDR3: CASSQDSGQEEYNEKLFF

J: TRBJ2-7
V: TRBV2
D: NA
size: NA
DNA: TGTGCCACCTCGTCGAGCTCCTACGAGCAGTACTTC
CDR3: CATSSSSYEQYF

J: TRBJ1-5
V: TRBV18
D: NA
size: few
DNA: TGTGCCAGCTCACCAGGGCGGAATCAGCCCCAGCATTTT
CDR3: CASSPGRNQPQHF

J: TRBJ2-1
V: TRBV5-4
D: NA
size: NA
DNA: TGTGCCAGCAGCCAGGTTAATGAGCAGTTCTTC
CDR3: CASSQVNEQFF

J: TRBJ1-3
V: TRBV2
D: NA
size: NA
DNA: TGTGCCAGCAGTGTTAATGGGGTTCGCTCTGGAAACACCATATATTTT
CDR3: CASSVNGVRSGNTIYF

J: TRBJ1-1
V: TRBV19
D: NA
size: NA
DNA: TGTGCCAGTACCCACCGGGACAACTTGTTTGGGTACACTGAAGCTTTCTTT
CDR3: CASTHRDNLFGYTEAFF

J: TRBJ1-2
V: TRBV5-1
D: TRBD1
size: NA
DNA: TGCGCCAGCAGCTTGGCAGGGGGCATCGGTAGGGGCTACACCTTC
CDR3: CASSLAGGIGRGYTF

J: TRBJ1-5
V: TRBV28
D: NA
size: once
DNA: TGTGCCAGCAGAACAGGGCCCAATCAGCCCCAGCATTTT
CDR3: CASRTGPNQPQHF

J: TRBJ2-7
V: TRBV29-1
D: NA
size: NA
DNA: TGCAGCGTCAGGGGAACCTACGAGCAGTACTTC
CDR3: CSVRGTYEQYF

J: TRBJ2-5
V: TRBV5-5
D: TRBD1
size: NA
DNA: TGTGCCAGCAGCTCGGACAGGGGCGGAGAGACCCAGTACTTC
CDR3: CASSSDRGGETQYF

J: TRBJ2-1
V: TRBV5-1
D: TRBD2
size: NA
DNA: TGCGCCAGCGTTTCAGCGGGAGGCCTATACAATGAGCAGTTCTTC
CDR3: CASVSAGGLYNEQFF

J: TRBJ2-1
V: TRBV5-1
D: NA
size: NA
DNA: TGCGCCAGCAGCTTGGGACTAGACCCCTACAATGAGCAGTTCTTC
CDR3: CASSLGLDPYNEQFF

J: TRBJ2-1
V: TRBV1
D: NA
size: NA
DNA: TGCACCAGCAGCCAAGAGGGACAGGGGGTTTCCGAGCAGTTCTTC
CDR3: CTSSQEGQGVSEQFF

J: TRBJ2-2
V: TRBV10-3
D: TRBD2
size: NA
DNA: TGTGCCATCAGTGAGTCACAAGCGGGAGGGTACACCGGGGAGCTGTTTTTT
CDR3: CAISESQAGGYTGELFF

J: TRBJ2-3
V: TRBV7-9
D: TRBD2
size: NA
DNA: TGTGCCAGCAGCACGCTACTAGCGGGAGGACCAGATACGCAGTATTTT
CDR3: CASSTLLAGGPDTQYF

J: TRBJ2-5
V: TRBV2
D: NA
size: NA
DNA: TGTGCCAGCAGGGGGGACTACCAAGAGACCCAGTACTTC
CDR3: CASRGDYQETQYF

J: TRBJ2-1
V: TRBV10-3
D: TRBD2
size: NA
DNA: TGTGCCATCAGCGTCGGACTAGCGGGAGACTCAGATGAGCAGTTCTTC
CDR3: CAISVGLAGDSDEQFF

J: TRBJ2-6
V: TRBV11-2
D: NA
size: NA
DNA: TGTGCCAGCAGCTTAGGTCGATCTGGGGCCAACGTCCTGACTTTC
CDR3: CASSLGRSGANVLTF

J: TRBJ2-4
V: TRBV29-1
D: NA
size: NA
DNA: TGCAGCGTCTCCAACGCCGGGCCACAAAACATTCAGTACTTC
CDR3: CSVSNAGPQNIQYF

J: TRBJ2-7
V: TRBV6-1
D: NA
size: NA
DNA: TGTGCCAGCAGTGAAGGGCCCCCTCCAGGGTGGGTTGTGAACGAGCAGTACTTC
CDR3: CASSEGPPPGWVVNEQYF

J: TRBJ2-3
V: TRBV7-6
D: NA
size: NA
DNA: TGTGCCAGCAGCCCGAGACGGATAGAGCCAGATACGCAGTATTTT
CDR3: CASSPRRIEPDTQYF

J: TRBJ1-1
V: TRBV28
D: TRBD1
size: NA
DNA: TGTGCCAGCAGTTTATTGGGACAGCAAGCTTTCTTT
CDR3: CASSLLGQQAFF

J: TRBJ2-2
V: TRBV25-1
D: NA
size: NA
DNA: TGTGCCAGCAGTGAACCAGGGGGGAGCACCGGGGAGCTGTTTTTT
CDR3: CASSEPGGSTGELFF

J: TRBJ2-5
V: TRBV20-1
D: NA
size: NA
DNA: TGCAGTGCTGGGGGAGAGACCCAGTACTTC
CDR3: CSAGGETQYF

J: TRBJ2-5
V: TRBV6-5
D: NA
size: once
DNA: TGTGCCAGCAGCCCACTTCGGCAGCAAGAGACCCAGTACTTC
CDR3: CASSPLRQQETQYF

J: TRBJ2-7
V: TRBV18
D: TRBD2
size: NA
DNA: TGTGCCAGCTCACCAGGTTTGTTGTCTAGCGGCTCCTACGAGCAGTACTTC
CDR3: CASSPGLLSSGSYEQYF

J: TRBJ2-1
V: TRBV4-3
D: TRBD2
size: once
DNA: TGCGCCAGCAGCCAAGTTAGCGGGGGGAACAATGAGCAGTTCTTC
CDR3: CASSQVSGGNNEQFF

J: TRBJ2-6
V: TRBV7-3
D: TRBD2
size: NA
DNA: TGTGCCAGCAGCTTAATGGCGGGAGGCAGCTCTGGGGCCAACGTCCTGACTTTC
CDR3: CASSLMAGGSSGANVLTF

J: TRBJ2-1
V: TRBV7-3
D: NA
size: NA
DNA: TGTGCCAGCAGCTTAACGTTGGGGGGCAGTGAGCAGTTCTTC
CDR3: CASSLTLGGSEQFF